This T cell receptor beta chain was recovered during a study of T cell changes during pregnancy in multiple sclerosis. Trimming took 0 bases from V and 3 from J; bases not matched to a gene: 8. This CDR3 is 18 amino acids long. CDR1 and CDR2 from the germline V gene are SGDLS and YYNGEE. Generated by immunoSEQ multiplex PCR, the TCRdb table keeps only in-frame clones and is missing some. The repertoire holds approximately 80,000 clones, with approximately 92% as singletons. This clone was seen more than once but under ten times. The receptor was isolated from a female donor in good health, enrolled as a control in a pregnancy study. The rearrangement joins TRBV9 to TRBJ2-2; 10 positions agree with TRBD2. Sequencing was performed on peripheral blood, taken in the second trimester of pregnancy. CDR3: CASSVGISGGIDTGELFF. CDR3 DNA sequence: TGTGCCAGCAGCGTAGGAATTAGCGGGGGGATAGACACCGGGGAGCTGTTTTTT.